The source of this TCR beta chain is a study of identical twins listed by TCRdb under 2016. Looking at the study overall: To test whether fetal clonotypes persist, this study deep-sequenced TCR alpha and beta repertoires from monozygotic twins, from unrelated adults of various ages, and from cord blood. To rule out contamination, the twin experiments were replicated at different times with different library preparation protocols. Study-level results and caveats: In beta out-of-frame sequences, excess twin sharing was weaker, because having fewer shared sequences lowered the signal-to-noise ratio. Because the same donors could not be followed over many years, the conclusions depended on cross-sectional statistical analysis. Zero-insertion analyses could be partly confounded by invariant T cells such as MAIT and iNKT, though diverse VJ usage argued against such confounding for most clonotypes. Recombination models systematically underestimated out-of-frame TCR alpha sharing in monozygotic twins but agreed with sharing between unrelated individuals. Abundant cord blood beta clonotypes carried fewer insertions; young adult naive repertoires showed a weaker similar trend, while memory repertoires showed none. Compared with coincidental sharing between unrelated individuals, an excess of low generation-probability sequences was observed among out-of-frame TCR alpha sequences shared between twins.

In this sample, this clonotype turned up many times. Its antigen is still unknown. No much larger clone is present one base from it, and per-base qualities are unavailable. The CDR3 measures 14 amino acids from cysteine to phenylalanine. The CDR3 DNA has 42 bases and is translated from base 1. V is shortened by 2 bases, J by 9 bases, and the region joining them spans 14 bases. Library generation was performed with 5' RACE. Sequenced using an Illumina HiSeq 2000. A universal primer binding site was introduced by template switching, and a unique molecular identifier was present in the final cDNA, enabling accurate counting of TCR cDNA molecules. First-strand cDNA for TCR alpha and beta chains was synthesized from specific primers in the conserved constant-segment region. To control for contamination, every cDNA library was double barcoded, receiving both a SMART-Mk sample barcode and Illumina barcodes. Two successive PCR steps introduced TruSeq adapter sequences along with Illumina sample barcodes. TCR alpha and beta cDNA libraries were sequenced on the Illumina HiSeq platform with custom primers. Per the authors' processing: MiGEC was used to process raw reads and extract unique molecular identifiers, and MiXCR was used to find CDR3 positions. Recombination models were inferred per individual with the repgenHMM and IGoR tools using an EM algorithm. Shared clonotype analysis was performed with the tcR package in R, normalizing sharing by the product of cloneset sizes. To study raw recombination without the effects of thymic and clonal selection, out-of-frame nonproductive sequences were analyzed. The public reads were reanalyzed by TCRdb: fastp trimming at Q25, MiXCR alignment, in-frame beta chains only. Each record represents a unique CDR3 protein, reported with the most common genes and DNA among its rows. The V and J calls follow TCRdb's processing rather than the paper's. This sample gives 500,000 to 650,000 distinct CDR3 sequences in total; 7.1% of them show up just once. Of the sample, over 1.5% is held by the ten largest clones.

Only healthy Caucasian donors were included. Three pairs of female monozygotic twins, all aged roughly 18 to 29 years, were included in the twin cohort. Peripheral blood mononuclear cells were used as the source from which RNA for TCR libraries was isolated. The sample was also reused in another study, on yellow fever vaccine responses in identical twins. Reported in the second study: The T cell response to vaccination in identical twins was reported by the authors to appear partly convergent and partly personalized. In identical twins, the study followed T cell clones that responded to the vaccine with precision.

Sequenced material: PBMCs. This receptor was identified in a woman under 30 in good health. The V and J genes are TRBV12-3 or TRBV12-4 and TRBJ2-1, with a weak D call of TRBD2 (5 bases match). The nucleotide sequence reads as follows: TGTGCCAGCAGTTTAAACGGCGACCGGGGTGAGCAGTTCTTC. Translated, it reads CASSLNGDRGEQFF.